This record looks at one TCR beta chain sequence and its context. This sample stems from a study of shared clonotypes between healthy human individuals. Per the original data handling: Filtering was not the same, since immunoSEQ gave junction-only sequences without quality scores. Clones were sequenced by immunoSEQ multiplex PCR, and TCRdb holds only the in-frame ones, with some missing. The DNA gave D and trimming, while V, J and clone size come from that table. The table lists about 1.1 million clones, 75% to 85% of them singletons. CDR3 size: 12 residues. Germline-derived CDR1 and CDR2 are SGHNT and YENEEA. The germline V and J ends were trimmed by 3 bases and 7 bases, with 9 bases remaining between them.

Material: memory CD4+ T cells from PBMCs. Documented subset: CD45RA-negative fraction. This chain joins TRBV11-3 and TRBJ2-5; maybe TRBD1 (6 bases). This sequence originates from a man aged 18 to 29 in good health. Some clones in this sample may be carry-over from other donors' samples. This chain's CDR3 is CASSFKGGTQYF. For the CDR3, the DNA is TGTGCCAGCAGCTTCAAAGGGGGGACCCAGTACTTC.